This T cell receptor beta chain was sequenced in a study of CD8+CD57+ T cells in acquired aplastic anemia. Study context: The DNA of sorted CD4+ and CD8+ cells averaged around 3.2 ug. Study-level points and caveats: Patients and controls had CD8+ Simpson's diversity values that were not significantly distinct. Found in both controls and patients were around 30 CD8+ CDR3 sequences.

This clonotype was recorded many times. Its antigen is still unknown. Individuals selected for sequencing had exhibited CD8+CD57+ cell expansion on flow cytometry. Each patient had severe acquired aplastic anemia. Genomic DNA, serving as template, underwent TCR beta VDJ and CDR3 profiling. TCRdb called the reads again in MiXCR, with one record for every CDR3 protein. The sample has roughly 200,000 distinct CDR3 sequences, roughly 63% seen once; the top ten hold approximately 46%. V was clipped by 7 bases and J by 1 base, with 4 bases between them. Germline V gene data show CDR1 as SNHLY and CDR2 as FYNNEI. The CDR3 is 11 amino acids.

The TCR originated in a human donor with aplastic anemia. The sample taken for sequencing was sorted CD4+, CD8+, or CD8+CD57+ T cells (not recorded which) from PBMCs. The chain combines TRBV2 with TRBJ1-1; no definite D call. CDR3 bases: TGTGCCAGCAAACCGAACACTGAAGCTTTCTTT. Encoded protein: CASKPNTEAFF.